This is a list of T cell receptor beta chains from one sample in a study of blood T cells in healthy people across ages. TCRdb reprocessed the 5' RACE reads via MiXCR and lists one record per CDR3 protein. This sample has about 1,800,000 distinct CDR3 sequences, with 28% found just once. The sample taken for sequencing was blood. The receptors come from a woman aged 25 to 45 in good health. Each CDR3 is given without its conserved first and last residue. The order of the fields is V gene, J gene, CDR3 protein.

>TRBV7-7|TRBJ2-1
ASSQHAGSPNNEQF
>TRBV29-1|TRBJ2-2
SVPRQGASTGELF
>TRBV5-6|TRBJ2-2
ASSSIAGELF
>TRBV14|TRBJ2-7
ASSQVWGAAVY
>TRBV28|TRBJ1-1
ASKGGHLNTEAF
>TRBV7-2|TRBJ2-7
ASSRLGGTYEQY
>TRBV6-6|TRBJ2-1
ASSLRQGGPTTVEQF
>TRBV20-1|TRBJ2-5
SASHRRSQETQY
>TRBV5-1|TRBJ2-4
ASSPGKGDAKNIQY
>TRBV7-9|TRBJ2-7
ASSARRGQSTYEQY
>TRBV5-1|TRBJ1-2
ASSLGVQIGGYT
>TRBV5-1|TRBJ1-1
ASSPMLGVANTEAF
>TRBV5-5|TRBJ1-2
ASSKTGSIGVGYT
>TRBV7-9|TRBJ2-1
ASSVGAGEQF
>TRBV12-3/TRBV12-4|TRBJ2-1
ASSRSGGAREQF
>TRBV20-1|TRBJ2-1
SARVSSGGSSYNEQF
>TRBV7-2|TRBJ2-3
AGSPQGGGAGDTQY
>TRBV18|-
ASSPTTSGRGETQY
>TRBV4-1|TRBJ1-6
ASSQDKERTGFNSPLH
>TRBV5-1|TRBJ1-1
ASRSGQAGRAEAF
>TRBV6-5|TRBJ1-2
ASRRGSYGYT
>TRBV7-9|TRBJ2-1
ASSFKALPYNEQF
>TRBV20-1|TRBJ2-7
SARDPRDYEQY
>TRBV7-2|TRBJ2-5
ASSRRAAGGPTQETQY
>TRBV7-6|TRBJ2-6
ASSPERGTSGANVLT
>TRBV7-2|TRBJ1-2
ASSPPERDYGYT
>TRBV2|TRBJ2-7
ASSGTSGIGGQY
>TRBV20-1|TRBJ1-4
SATQGGGKEKLF
>TRBV27|TRBJ1-1
ASAGTQNTEAF
>TRBV20-1|TRBJ2-5
SARGTRRKETQY
>TRBV12-3/TRBV12-4|TRBJ1-2
ASSLGTLTGYT
>TRBV6-5|TRBJ2-7
ASSYQNLGQSPYEQY
>TRBV7-9|TRBJ1-1
TSSLGGPTEAF
>TRBV10-2|TRBJ2-1
ASREPPSGGGNEQF
>TRBV7-2|TRBJ2-2
ASSYRPTLSAELF
>TRBV6-2/TRBV6-3|TRBJ1-5
ASSYPRDTGNQPQH
>TRBV12-5|TRBJ2-5
ASGSGISGGRGQETQY
>TRBV9|TRBJ2-1
ASSGGGDEQF
>TRBV2|TRBJ2-7
ASSVTGTREQY
>TRBV5-1|TRBJ2-3
ASSDPQGTDTQY
>TRBV28|TRBJ2-1
ASNVNRGIEQF
>TRBV12-3/TRBV12-4|TRBJ1-4
ASSLVSGVVEKLF
>TRBV6-2/TRBV6-3|TRBJ1-1
ASSNSPTEAF
>TRBV3-1|TRBJ2-1
AGSQEGYQF
>TRBV7-2|TRBJ2-7
ASSSQSGAQY